This T cell receptor (beta chain) was sequenced during a study of T cell changes during pregnancy in multiple sclerosis. Trimming took off 0 bases at V and 4 bases at J, with 13 bases between the two ends. This CDR3 has 16 amino acids. Per germline, CDR1 LGHNA and CDR2 YSLEER. The data were produced by immunoSEQ multiplex PCR, yet TCRdb's version contains in-frame clones alone and is incomplete. The profile shows more than 70,000 clones, almost 95% of them singletons. This clone was recorded once. This receptor was identified in a female donor with multiple sclerosis, enrolled in a pregnancy study. The gene calls are TRBV4-3 and TRBJ2-1, with D tentatively TRBD2 (5 bases). The sequencing here drew on peripheral blood, taken before pregnancy. For the CDR3, the DNA is TGCGCCAGCAGCCAAGATTTGGCGGAGGTTTACAATGAGCAGTTCTTC. Its translation is CASSQDLAEVYNEQFF.